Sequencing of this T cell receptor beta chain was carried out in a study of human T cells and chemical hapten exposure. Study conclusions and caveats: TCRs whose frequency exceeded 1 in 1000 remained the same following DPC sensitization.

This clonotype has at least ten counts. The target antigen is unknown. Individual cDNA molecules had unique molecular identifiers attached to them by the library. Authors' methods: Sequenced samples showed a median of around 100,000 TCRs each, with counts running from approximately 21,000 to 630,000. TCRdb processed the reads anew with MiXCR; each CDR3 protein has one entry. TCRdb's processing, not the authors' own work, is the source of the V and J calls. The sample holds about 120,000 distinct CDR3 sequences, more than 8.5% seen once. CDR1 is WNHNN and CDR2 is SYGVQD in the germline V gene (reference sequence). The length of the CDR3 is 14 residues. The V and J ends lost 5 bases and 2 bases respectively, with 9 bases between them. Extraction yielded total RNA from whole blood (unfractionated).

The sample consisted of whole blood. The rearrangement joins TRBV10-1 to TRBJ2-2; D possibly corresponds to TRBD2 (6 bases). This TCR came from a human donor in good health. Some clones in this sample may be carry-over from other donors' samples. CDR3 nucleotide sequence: TGCGCCAGCAGTCCTAGCGACAACACCGGGGAGCTGTTTTTT. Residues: CASSPSDNTGELFF.